This TCR beta chain stems from a study of blood T cell repertoires in COVID-19. Using immunoSEQ multiplex PCR, the repertoire was profiled, and TCRdb retains in-frame clones only, with some absent. The sample lists 270,000 or so clones, 70% to 90% seen once, with over 4% in the top ten. The J segment lost 0 bases and the V segment lost 7 bases, leaving 12 bases of the junction unmatched. Looked up from germline, CDR1 is DFQATT and CDR2 is SNEGSKA (reference sequence). There are 16 residues in the CDR3. The V and J genes are TRBV20-1 and TRBJ2-1, with 7 bases that match TRBD2. The sequenced sample was PBMCs or T cells enriched from blood (not recorded which). The clonotype comes from a woman in her twenties or thirties with acute COVID-19. The DNA of the CDR3 is TGCAGTGGTATTGATGGGGGAGGGCTCTCCTACAATGAGCAGTTCTTC. It specifies CSGIDGGGLSYNEQFF.